Below, 25 T cell receptor beta chains from the same sample are listed, as sequenced in a study of T cells in Graves' hyperthyroidism and ophthalmopathy. Amplified regions were TCR beta CDR3 sequences from RNA transcripts. In the first-round RT-PCR of the TCR CDR3, the HTBI primer set was used. TCRdb re-analysed the multiplex PCR reads in MiXCR, keeping a single row per CDR3 protein. The table lists about 520,000 distinct CDR3 sequences, around 20% of them singletons, with more than 20% in the top ten. The sequenced material came from blood. The receptors derive from a young man with Graves' hyperthyroidism.

This clonotype has ten or more counts. This chain links TRBV2 with TRBJ1-1; no firm D call. The V and J ends lost 7 bases and 5 bases respectively, with 8 bases between them. The CDR3 contains 11 residues. Germline V gene sequence: CDR1 SNHLY, CDR2 FYNNEI. CDR3 DNA sequence: TGTGCCAGCATTAGGCGAACTGAAGCTTTCTTT. Amino acids: CASIRRTEAFF.

This chain links TRBV28 with TRBJ2-7, with a tentative D call TRBD1 (6 bases). The CDR3 covers 14 residues. With 5 bases removed from V and 6 bases from J, the gap between germline ends came to 17 bases. CDR1 and CDR2 from the germline V gene are MDHEN and SYDVKM. This CDR3 reads CASSASRTASEQYF. In nucleotides, the CDR3 is TGTGCCAGCAGTGCCTCCCGGACAGCCTCCGAGCAGTACTTC.

This clonotype was counted many times. A junction end diverges from the germline sequence, so it may reflect a read error. The J gene is TRBJ1-3, the V gene TRBV30; the D gene is possibly TRBD1 (6 bases). CDR1 and CDR2 (germline): GTSNPN, SVGIG (reference sequence). The CDR3 runs to 13 residues. The CDR3 region is CAWSEGVGDTIYF. For the CDR3, the DNA is TGTGCCTGGAGTGAGGGGGTTGGAGACACCATATATTTT.

This clonotype showed up just a few times. The rearrangement joins TRBV6-1 to TRBJ1-1, with D possibly matching TRBD1 (5 bases). Trimming removed 4 bases at V and 8 bases at J, with 17 bases between. CDR1 and CDR2 from the germline V gene are MNHNS and SASEGT. The CDR3 covers 14 residues. CDR3 in amino acids: CASSGVGGSKEAFF. In nucleotides, the CDR3 is TGTGCCAGCAGTGGCGTGGGGGGGTCAAAAGAAGCTTTCTTT.

This clonotype came up a few times. The J gene is TRBJ2-3, the V gene TRBV29-1; no definite D call. The CDR3 spans 12 residues. Germline V gene data show CDR1 as SQVTM and CDR2 as ANQGSEA. Trimming left V 3 bases short and J 1 base short, with 5 bases between. Here the CDR3 DNA reads TGCAGCGTTGATGGTGGCACAGATACGCAGTATTTT. Amino acid sequence: CSVDGGTDTQYF.

The table lists this clonotype with a few counts. V gene TRBV4-2 combines with J gene TRBJ2-6; D is unclear. Germline CDR1 is LGHNA and CDR2 is YNFKEQ. V dropped 0 bases and J dropped 4 bases, with 16 bases sitting between them. CDR3 size: 18 residues. The CDR3 protein is CASSQDESSSPGANVLTF. DNA of the CDR3: TGTGCCAGCAGCCAAGATGAGAGTTCCTCACCCGGGGCCAACGTCCTGACTTTC.

This clonotype was seen more than once but under ten times. V usage is TRBV20-1 and J usage is TRBJ1-2; D is unresolved. This CDR3 region has 10 residues. The ends were cut back, 6 bases at V and 5 bases at J, with 7 bases in the middle. Per germline, CDR1 DFQATT and CDR2 SNEGSKA (reference sequence). For the CDR3, the DNA is TGCAGTGCATCCGGGTATGGCTACACCTTC. Translating gives CSASGYGYTF.

This clonotype came up a few times. The chain has TRBV11-2 and TRBJ2-5; 12 bases are a match to TRBD1. Germline V gives CDR1 SGHAT, CDR2 FQNNGV. This CDR3 contains 17 residues. Unmatched junction bases numbered 10, after V lost 4 bases and J lost 4 bases. CDR3 loop: CASSSRGTGGFTETQYF. In nucleotides, the CDR3 is TGTGCCAGCAGCTCCCGGGGGACAGGGGGCTTTACAGAGACCCAGTACTTC.

This clonotype showed up many times. A much larger clonotype is one base distant, so this may be a read error. V gene TRBV28 combines with J gene TRBJ1-1; 7 bases fit TRBD1. Germline-derived CDR1 and CDR2 are MDHEN and SYDVKM. The CDR3 spans 14 residues. V gave up 5 bases and J gave up 3 bases; unmatched junction bases: 6. The CDR3 bases are TGTGCCAGCAGTCGGTCGGGACAGTACACTGAAGCTTTCTTT. Translation: CASSRSGQYTEAFF.

In its sample, this clonotype was seen many times. This sequence joins TRBV11-1 and TRBJ2-2, with 8 bases lining up with TRBD1. The CDR3 loop spans 19 amino acids. Trimming removed 5 bases from V and 0 bases from J; junction bases left unmatched: 14. Germline lookup yields CDR1 SGHAT and CDR2 FQDESV (reference sequence). DNA of the CDR3: TGTGCCAGCAGCACGCGGGTTGCAGGGGGCGACTCGAACACCGGGGAGCTGTTTTTT. Encoded protein: CASSTRVAGGDSNTGELFF.

This clonotype was seen ten or more times. The chain employs TRBV27 and TRBJ1-5; D unclear. CDR1 and CDR2 (germline): MNHEY, SMNVEV (reference sequence). The CDR3 totals 13 residues. Between the trimmed V and J ends, which lost 5 bases and 7 bases, there was a span of 12 bases. The CDR3: CASSEGGAQPQHF. CDR3 coding DNA: TGTGCCAGCAGTGAGGGCGGAGCGCAGCCCCAGCATTTT.

This clonotype was recorded at least ten times. The CDR3 spells CASSFGSLANQPQHF. Here the CDR3 DNA reads TGTGCCAGCAGTTTTGGATCTCTAGCGAATCAGCCCCAGCATTTT. The chain couples TRBV12-3 or TRBV12-4 to TRBJ1-5; D not resolved. This CDR3 contains 15 residues. Between the trimmed V and J ends, which lost 3 bases and 4 bases, there was a span of 13 bases.

This clonotype appeared a few times. One base away lies a much larger clone, so this may be a sequencing read error. The chain couples TRBV4-1 to TRBJ2-5; 9 bases map to TRBD1. The CDR3 sequence is 18 residues long. From germline, CDR1 is MGHRA and CDR2 YSYEKL. CDR3 nucleotides: TGCGCCAGCAGCCAAGATAAAGGGGACAGGGTATGGCGAGAGACCAAGTACTTC. It codes for CASSQDKGDRVWRETKYF.

This clonotype has at least ten counts. The rearrangement joins TRBV30 to TRBJ1-5, with 11 bases lining up with TRBD1. V lost 1 base and J lost 0; bases outside the gene matches: 8. Looked up from germline, CDR1 is GTSNPN and CDR2 is SVGIG (reference sequence). The CDR3 spans 18 residues. CDR3 sequence: CAWSATGQGAFSNQPQHF. DNA for the CDR3: TGTGCCTGGAGTGCAACCGGACAGGGGGCTTTTAGCAATCAGCCCCAGCATTTT.

This clonotype occurred many times. The V call is TRBV20-1, the J call TRBJ1-5, with D uncertain. This CDR3 contains 15 residues. V was trimmed by 3 bases and J by 4 bases, leaving 16 bases between them. Per germline, CDR1 DFQATT and CDR2 SNEGSKA (reference sequence). The CDR3 loop reads CSASPLDIKNQPQHF. The CDR3 bases are TGCAGTGCTAGTCCCCTTGACATAAAAAATCAGCCCCAGCATTTT.

The rearrangement joins TRBV6-1 to TRBJ1-6; the D gene is possibly TRBD1 (5 bases). This CDR3 has 17 residues. V dropped 5 bases and J dropped 9 bases, with 23 bases sitting between them. The germline V gene has CDR1 MNHNS and CDR2 SASEGT. CDR3 residues: CASSPHLSPTDFSPLHF. The CDR3 coding sequence is TGTGCCAGCAGTCCTCACCTATCTCCGACAGATTTTTCACCCCTCCACTTT.

Many counts were recorded for this clonotype. The rearrangement joins TRBV19 to TRBJ2-6, with 8 bases fitting TRBD1. The length of the CDR3 is 18 residues. Germline trimming cut 3 bases from V and 4 bases from J; bases unmatched to any gene: 11. The germline V gene has CDR1 LNHDA and CDR2 SQIVND (reference sequence). The CDR3 nucleotides read TGTGCCAGTAGTATCGAGGGCCAGGGGGCGCGAGGGGCCAACGTCCTGACTTTC. Protein: CASSIEGQGARGANVLTF.

The chain recombines TRBV12-3 or TRBV12-4 with TRBJ1-2; TRBD1 matches 7 bases. This CDR3 spans 14 amino acids. J lost 4 bases, V lost 7 bases, and 9 bases had no gene match. The CDR3 DNA is TGTGCCAGCACTCCCGGAGGGACAGCCTATGGCTACACCTTC. It encodes CASTPGGTAYGYTF.

The sample holds many counts of this clonotype. This chain connects TRBV6-2 or TRBV6-3 to TRBJ1-2, with D perhaps TRBD1 (6 bases). Trimming cost V 5 bases and J 4 bases, with 14 bases left between them. CDR1 is MNHEY, CDR2 SVGEGT, per germline. CDR3 length equals 14 residues. The CDR3 is CASSRQDGLYGYTF. DNA of the CDR3: TGTGCCAGCAGTCGACAGGACGGGCTCTATGGCTACACCTTC.

The rearrangement joins TRBV12-3 or TRBV12-4 to TRBJ1-2, with D tentatively TRBD1 (6 bases). V was cut by 5 bases and J by 4 bases, with 17 bases left in between. This CDR3 comprises 15 residues. As DNA, the CDR3 is TGTGCCAGCAGTCCTACAGGGAGCACAGGCTATGGCTACACCTTC. As protein: CASSPTGSTGYGYTF.

A word on this clonotype: A read error is possible here, since a much larger clone lies one base away. The genes are TRBV11-2 and TRBJ2-4, with D possibly called TRBD1 or TRBD2 (5 bases each). Germline V gene sequence: CDR1 SGHAT, CDR2 FQNNGV. There are 13 residues in the CDR3. CDR3 sequence reads: CASGDVANNIQYF. In DNA form, the CDR3 reads TGTGCCAGCGGGGACGTAGCCAATAACATTCAGTACTTC. Based on the CDR3 plus reference TRBV11-2 and TRBJ2-4, the full variable domain is EAGVAQSPRYKIIEKRQSVAFWCNPISGHATLYWYQQILGQGPKLLIQFQNNGVVDDSQLPKDRFSAERLKGVDSTLKIQPAKLEDSAVYLCASGDVANNIQYFGAGTRLSVL.

This clonotype was found a few times. The chain links TRBV11-1 to TRBJ1-1, with 11 bases lining up with TRBD1. The CDR3 totals 17 residues. V shed 6 bases and J 1 base; nucleotides not matched to a gene: 10. Germline CDR1 and CDR2: SGHAT and FQDESV (reference sequence). In DNA, the CDR3 is TGTGCCAGCAGACCGAACGGACAGGGGGCTGGGAACACTGAAGCTTTCTTT. It yields the protein CASRPNGQGAGNTEAFF.

This clonotype was seen many times. This chain uses TRBV30 with TRBJ2-7; a weak D match, TRBD1 (6 bases). V lost 1 base, J lost 4 bases, and 8 bases lay in between. This CDR3 comprises 12 residues. Germline V gene data show CDR1 as GTSNPN and CDR2 as SVGIG (reference sequence). The CDR3 nucleotides are TGTGCCTGGAGTGACAGGGTGTACGAGCAGTACTTC. Protein: CAWSDRVYEQYF.

This clonotype was picked up many times. V usage is TRBV28 and J usage is TRBJ1-5; possibly TRBD1 for D (5 bases). CDR1 is MDHEN and CDR2 is SYDVKM in the germline V gene. The CDR3 has 14 amino acids. V lost 6 bases and J 1 base, leaving 10 bases between the germline ends. The CDR3 spells CASRGPGSNQPQHF. The CDR3 nucleotides read TGTGCCAGCAGGGGACCCGGGAGCAATCAGCCCCAGCATTTT.

This clonotype was counted ten times or more. The V and J genes are TRBV2 and TRBJ1-1; D gene unclear. CDR3 length: 14 residues. Trimming stripped 6 bases from V and 4 bases from J, with 15 bases between. CDR1 and CDR2 (germline): SNHLY, FYNNEI. The CDR3 reads CASSLDTWGTEAFF. CDR3 sequence (DNA): TGTGCCAGCAGCTTAGACACTTGGGGCACTGAAGCTTTCTTT.